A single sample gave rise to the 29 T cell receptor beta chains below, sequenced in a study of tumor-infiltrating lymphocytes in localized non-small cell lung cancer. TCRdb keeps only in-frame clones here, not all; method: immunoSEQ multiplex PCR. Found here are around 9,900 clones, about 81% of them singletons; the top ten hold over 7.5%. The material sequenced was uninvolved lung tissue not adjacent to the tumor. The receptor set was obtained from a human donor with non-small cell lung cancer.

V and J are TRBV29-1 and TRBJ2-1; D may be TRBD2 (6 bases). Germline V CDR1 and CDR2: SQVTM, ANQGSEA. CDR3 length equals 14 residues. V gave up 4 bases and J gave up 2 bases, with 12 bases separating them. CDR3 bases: TGCAGCGTTGTGGAGGGAGTAGCCTACAATGAGCAGTTCTTC. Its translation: CSVVEGVAYNEQFF.

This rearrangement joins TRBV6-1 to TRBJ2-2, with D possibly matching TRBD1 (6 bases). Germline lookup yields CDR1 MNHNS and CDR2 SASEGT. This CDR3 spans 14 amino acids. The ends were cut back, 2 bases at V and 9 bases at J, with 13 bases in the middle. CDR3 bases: TGTGCCAGCAGTGAATACAGGGTGACGTGGGAGCTGTTTTTT. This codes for CASSEYRVTWELFF.

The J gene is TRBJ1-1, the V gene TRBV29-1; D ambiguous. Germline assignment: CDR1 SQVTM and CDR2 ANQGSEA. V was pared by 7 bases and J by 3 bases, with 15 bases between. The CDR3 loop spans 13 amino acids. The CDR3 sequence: CSAIKGFDTEAFF. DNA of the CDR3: TGCAGCGCCATTAAGGGTTTTGACACTGAAGCTTTCTTT.

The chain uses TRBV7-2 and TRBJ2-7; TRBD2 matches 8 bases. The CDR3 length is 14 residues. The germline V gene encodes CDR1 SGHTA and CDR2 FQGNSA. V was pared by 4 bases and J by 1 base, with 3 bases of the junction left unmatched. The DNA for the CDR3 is TGTGCCAGCAGCTATTCGGGAGGGTCCTACGAGCAGTACTTC. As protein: CASSYSGGSYEQYF.

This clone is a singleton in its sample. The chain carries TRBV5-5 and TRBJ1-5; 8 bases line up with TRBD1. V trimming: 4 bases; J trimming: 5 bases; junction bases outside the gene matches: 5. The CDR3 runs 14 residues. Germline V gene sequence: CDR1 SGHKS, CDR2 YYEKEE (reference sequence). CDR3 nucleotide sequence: TGTGCCAGCAGCCCGGACAGGGCGGATCAGCCCCAGCATTTT. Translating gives CASSPDRADQPQHF.

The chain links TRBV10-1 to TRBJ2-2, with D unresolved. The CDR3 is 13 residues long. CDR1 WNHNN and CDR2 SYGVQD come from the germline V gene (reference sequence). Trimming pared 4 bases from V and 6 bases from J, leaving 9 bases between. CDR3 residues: CASSVTVPGELFF. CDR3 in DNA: TGCGCCAGCAGTGTTACAGTACCCGGGGAGCTGTTTTTT.

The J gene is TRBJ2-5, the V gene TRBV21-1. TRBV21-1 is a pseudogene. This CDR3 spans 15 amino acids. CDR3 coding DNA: TGTGCCAGCAGGGACGAAATCGGAACTCAAGAGACCCAGTACTTC. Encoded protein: CASRDEIGTQETQYF.

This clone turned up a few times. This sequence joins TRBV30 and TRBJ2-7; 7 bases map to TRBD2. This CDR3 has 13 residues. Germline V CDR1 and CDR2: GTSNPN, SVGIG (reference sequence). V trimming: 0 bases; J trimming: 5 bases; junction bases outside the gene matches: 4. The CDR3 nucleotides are TGTGCCTGGAGTGTAGCGGGGTCTGACGAGCAGTACTTC. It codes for CAWSVAGSDEQYF.

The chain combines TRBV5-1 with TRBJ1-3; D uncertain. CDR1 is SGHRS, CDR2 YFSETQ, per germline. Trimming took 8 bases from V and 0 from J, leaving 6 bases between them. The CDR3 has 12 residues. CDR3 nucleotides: TGCGCCAGTAAGAGCTCTGGAAACACCATATATTTT. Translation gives CASKSSGNTIYF.

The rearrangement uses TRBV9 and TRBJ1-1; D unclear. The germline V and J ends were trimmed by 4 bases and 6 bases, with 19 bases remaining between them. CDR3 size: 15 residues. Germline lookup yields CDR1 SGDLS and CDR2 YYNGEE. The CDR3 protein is CASSLSRHPGAEAFF. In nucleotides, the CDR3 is TGTGCCAGCAGCCTCTCGAGACACCCGGGTGCTGAAGCTTTCTTT.

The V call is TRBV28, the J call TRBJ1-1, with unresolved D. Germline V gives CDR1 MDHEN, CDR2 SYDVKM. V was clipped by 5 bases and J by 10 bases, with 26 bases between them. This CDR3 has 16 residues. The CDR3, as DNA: TGTGCCAGCAGTCCTTCAGGTGGCATCCTTGGAGAACGAGCTTTCTTT. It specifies CASSPSGGILGERAFF.

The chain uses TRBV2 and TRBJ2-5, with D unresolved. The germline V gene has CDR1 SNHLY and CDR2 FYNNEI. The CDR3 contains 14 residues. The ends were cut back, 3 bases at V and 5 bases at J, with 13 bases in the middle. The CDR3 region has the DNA TGTGCCAGCAGTGAGCGCTTCTCCAGGGAGACCCAGTACTTC. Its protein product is CASSERFSRETQYF. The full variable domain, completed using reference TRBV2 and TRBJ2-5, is EPEVTQTPSHQVTQMGQEVILRCVPISNHLYFYWYRQILGQKVEFLVSFYNNEISEKSEIFDDQFSVERPDGSNFTLKIRSTKLEDSAMYFCASSERFSRETQYFGPGTRLLVL.

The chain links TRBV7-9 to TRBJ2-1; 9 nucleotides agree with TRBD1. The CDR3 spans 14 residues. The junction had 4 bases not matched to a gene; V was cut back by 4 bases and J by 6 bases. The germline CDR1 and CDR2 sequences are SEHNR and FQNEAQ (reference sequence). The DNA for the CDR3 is TGTGCCAGCAGCTCCCGGGACAGGGCCAATGAGCAGTTCTTC. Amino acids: CASSSRDRANEQFF.

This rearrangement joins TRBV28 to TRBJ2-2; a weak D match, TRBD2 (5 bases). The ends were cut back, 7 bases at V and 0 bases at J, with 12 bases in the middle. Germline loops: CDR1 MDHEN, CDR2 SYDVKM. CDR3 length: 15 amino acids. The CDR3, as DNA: TGTGCCAGCACTAAAGGACTGGCGAACACCGGGGAGCTGTTTTTT. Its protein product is CASTKGLANTGELFF. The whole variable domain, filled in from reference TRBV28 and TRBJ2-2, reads DVKVTQSSRYLVKRTGEKVFLECVQDMDHENMFWYRQDPGLGLRLIYFSYDVKMKEKGDIPEGYSVSREKKERFSLILESASTNQTSMYLCASTKGLANTGELFFGEGSRLTVL.

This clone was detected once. DNA for the CDR3: TGTGCCAGCAGTGAGAGGGCATCCACTGAAGCTTTCTTT. Amino acids: CASSERASTEAFF. V and J are TRBV6-4 and TRBJ1-1; D is ambiguous. Trimming stripped 3 bases from V and 4 bases from J, with 9 bases between. The CDR3 runs 13 residues. Germline CDR1 MRHNA, CDR2 SNTAGT.

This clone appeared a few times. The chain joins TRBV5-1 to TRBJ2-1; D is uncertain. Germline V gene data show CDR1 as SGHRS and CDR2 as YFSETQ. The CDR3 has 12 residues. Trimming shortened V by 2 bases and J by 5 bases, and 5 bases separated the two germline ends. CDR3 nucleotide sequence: TGCGCCAGCAGCTTTGGACACAATGAGCAGTTCTTC. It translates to CASSFGHNEQFF.

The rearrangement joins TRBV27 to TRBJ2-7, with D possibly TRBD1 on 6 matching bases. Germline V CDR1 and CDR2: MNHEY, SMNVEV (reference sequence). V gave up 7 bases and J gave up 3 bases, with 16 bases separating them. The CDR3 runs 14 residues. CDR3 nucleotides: TGTGCCAGCACCAAGGCGGACAGCCACTACGAGCAGTACTTC. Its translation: CASTKADSHYEQYF.

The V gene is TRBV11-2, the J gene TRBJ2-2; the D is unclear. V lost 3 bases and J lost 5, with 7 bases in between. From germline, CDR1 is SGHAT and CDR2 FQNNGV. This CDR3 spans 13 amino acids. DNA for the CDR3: TGTGCCAGCAGCTTTGAAAGGACCGGGGAGCTGTTTTTT. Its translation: CASSFERTGELFF.

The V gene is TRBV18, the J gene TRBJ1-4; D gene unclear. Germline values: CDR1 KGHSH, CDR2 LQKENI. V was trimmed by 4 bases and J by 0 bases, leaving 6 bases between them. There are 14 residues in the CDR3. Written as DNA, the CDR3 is TGTGCCAGCTCACGATCAGCAACTAATGAAAAACTGTTTTTT. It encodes CASSRSATNEKLFF.

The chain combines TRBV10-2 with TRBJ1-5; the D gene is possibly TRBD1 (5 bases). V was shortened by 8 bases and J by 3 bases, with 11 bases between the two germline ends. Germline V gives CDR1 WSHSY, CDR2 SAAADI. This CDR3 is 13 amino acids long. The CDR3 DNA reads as TGCGCCAGCGCTAGGGGAGACAATCAGCCCCAGCATTTT. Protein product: CASARGDNQPQHF.

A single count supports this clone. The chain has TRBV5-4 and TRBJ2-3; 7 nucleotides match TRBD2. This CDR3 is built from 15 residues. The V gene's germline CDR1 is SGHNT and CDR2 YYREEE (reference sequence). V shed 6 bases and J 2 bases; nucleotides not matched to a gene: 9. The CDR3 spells CASNQGTTHTDTQYF. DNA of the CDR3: TGTGCCAGCAACCAAGGGACTACGCACACAGATACGCAGTATTTT.

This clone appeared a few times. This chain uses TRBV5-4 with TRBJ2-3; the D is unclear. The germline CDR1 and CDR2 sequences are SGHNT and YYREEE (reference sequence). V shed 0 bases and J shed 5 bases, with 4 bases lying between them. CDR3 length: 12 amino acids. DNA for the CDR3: TGTGCCAGCAGCTTGGGGGTAGATACGCAGTATTTT. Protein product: CASSLGVDTQYF.

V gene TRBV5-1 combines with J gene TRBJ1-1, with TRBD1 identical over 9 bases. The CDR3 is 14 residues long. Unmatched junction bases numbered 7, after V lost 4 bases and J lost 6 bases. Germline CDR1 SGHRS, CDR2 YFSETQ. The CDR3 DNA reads TGCGCCAGCAGCCGGGACAGGGCTGTTTCTGAAGCTTTCTTT. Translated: CASSRDRAVSEAFF.

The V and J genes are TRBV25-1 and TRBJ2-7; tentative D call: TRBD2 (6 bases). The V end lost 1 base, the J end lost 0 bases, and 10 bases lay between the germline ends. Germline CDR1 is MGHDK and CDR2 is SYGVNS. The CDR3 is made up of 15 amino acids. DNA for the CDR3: TGTGCCAGCAGTGAATGGACGCGGGACTCCTACGAGCAGTACTTC. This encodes CASSEWTRDSYEQYF.

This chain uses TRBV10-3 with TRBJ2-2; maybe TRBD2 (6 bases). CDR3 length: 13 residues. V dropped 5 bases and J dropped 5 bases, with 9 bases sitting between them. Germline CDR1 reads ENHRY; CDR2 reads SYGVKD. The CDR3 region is CAISKEGTGELFF. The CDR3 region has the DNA TGTGCCATCAGTAAGGAGGGAACCGGGGAGCTGTTTTTT.

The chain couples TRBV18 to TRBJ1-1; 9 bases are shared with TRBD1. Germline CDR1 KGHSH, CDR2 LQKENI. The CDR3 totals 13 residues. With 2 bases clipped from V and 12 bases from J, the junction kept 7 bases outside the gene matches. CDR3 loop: CASSPSRTGATFF. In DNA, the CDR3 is TGTGCCAGCTCACCATCCAGGACAGGGGCAACTTTCTTT.

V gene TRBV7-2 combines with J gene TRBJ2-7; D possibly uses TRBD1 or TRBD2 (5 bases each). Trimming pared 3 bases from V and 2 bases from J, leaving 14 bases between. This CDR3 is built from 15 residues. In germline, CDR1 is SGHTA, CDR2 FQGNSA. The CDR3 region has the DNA TGTGCCAGCAGCTTGCAGACAGAGGGGACCTACGAGCAGTACTTC. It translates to CASSLQTEGTYEQYF.

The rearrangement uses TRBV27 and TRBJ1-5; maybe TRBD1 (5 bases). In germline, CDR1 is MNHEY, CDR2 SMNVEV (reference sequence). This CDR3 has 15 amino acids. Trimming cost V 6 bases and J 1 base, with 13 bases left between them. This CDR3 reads CASSRGSGSNQPQHF. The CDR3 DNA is TGTGCCAGCAGCCGGGGGAGTGGGAGCAATCAGCCCCAGCATTTT.

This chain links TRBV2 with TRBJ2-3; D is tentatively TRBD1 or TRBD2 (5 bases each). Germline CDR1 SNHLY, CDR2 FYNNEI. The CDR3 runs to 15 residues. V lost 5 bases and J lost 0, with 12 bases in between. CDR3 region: CASSIGTASTDTQYF. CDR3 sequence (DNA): TGTGCCAGCAGTATCGGGACGGCTAGCACAGATACGCAGTATTTT. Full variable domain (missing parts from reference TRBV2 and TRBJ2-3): EPEVTQTPSHQVTQMGQEVILRCVPISNHLYFYWYRQILGQKVEFLVSFYNNEISEKSEIFDDQFSVERPDGSNFTLKIRSTKLEDSAMYFCASSIGTASTDTQYFGPGTRLTVL.